Listed here are 7 T cell receptor beta chains from one sample, sequenced in a study of shared clonotypes between healthy human individuals. The protocol was immunoSEQ multiplex PCR, while the TCRdb copy is restricted to in-frame clones and leaves out a portion. The profile shows approximately 2,200,000 clones, more than 85% of them singletons. Naive CD8 cells lacked CD45RO, underwent positive selection for CCR7 and left out terminally differentiated effector memory CD45RA+ cells. The sample comprised naive CD8+ T cells from PBMCs. These receptor sequences come from a man between 18 and 29 years old in good health. Some clones in this sample may be carry-over from other donors' samples.

Note on this clone: Within the sample, other DNA sequences also encode this same CDR3. The chain employs TRBV9 and TRBJ1-2, with no clear D. Germline CDR1 and CDR2: SGDLS and YYNGEE. The V end lost 3 bases, the J end lost 8 bases, and 5 bases lay between the germline ends. The CDR3 spans 10 residues. The CDR3 DNA is TGTGCCAGCAGCGGCGGGGGCTACACCTTC. This gives the protein CASSGGGYTF.

The chain employs TRBV27 and TRBJ1-1; D gene uncertain. Germline V lookup: CDR1 MNHEY, CDR2 SMNVEV (reference sequence). This CDR3 is built from 15 residues. Trimming removed 5 bases from V and 3 bases from J, with 16 bases in between. As DNA, the CDR3 is TGTGCCAGCAGTGCAGACCTCAACCGGGACACTGAAGCTTTCTTT. It encodes CASSADLNRDTEAFF.

This sequence joins TRBV15 and TRBJ2-7, with D perhaps assigned TRBD1 or TRBD2 (6 bases each). CDR3 length: 14 residues. Germline-derived CDR1 and CDR2 are LNHNV and YYDKDF (reference sequence). Trimming left V 2 bases short and J 7 bases short, with 15 bases between. CDR3 DNA: TGTGCCACCAGCAGATGGGGGCAGGAGGGGGAGCAGTACTTC. This sequence encodes CATSRWGQEGEQYF.

This chain links TRBV30 with TRBJ2-1; D unresolved. Trimming removed 1 base at V and 5 bases at J, with 18 bases between. CDR3 length: 16 residues. CDR1 is GTSNPN and CDR2 is SVGIG in the germline V gene (reference sequence). CDR3 sequence: CAWSGLGPPTDNEQFF. The CDR3 nucleotides are TGTGCCTGGAGTGGTCTTGGCCCTCCAACCGACAATGAGCAGTTCTTC. Filled out from reference TRBV30 and TRBJ2-1, the complete variable domain reads SQTIHQWPATLVQPVGSPLSLECTVEGTSNPNLYWYRQAAGRGLQLLFYSVGIGQISSEVPQNLSASRPQDRQFILSSKKLLLSDSGFYLCAWSGLGPPTDNEQFFGPGTRLTVL.

J is TRBJ2-7 and V is TRBV4-2; tentatively, D is TRBD2 (6 bases). The ends were cut back, 0 bases at V and 2 bases at J, with 11 bases in the middle. Per germline, CDR1 LGHNA and CDR2 YNFKEQ. The CDR3 is 15 residues long. CDR3 nucleotide sequence: TGTGCCAGCAGCCAAGAACCGGCGGGGACCTACGAGCAGTACTTC. Amino acids: CASSQEPAGTYEQYF.

The V and J genes are TRBV4-3 and TRBJ2-7; D might be TRBD1 (5 bases). This CDR3 is built from 15 residues. V was pared by 1 base and J by 5 bases, with 15 bases between. From germline, CDR1 is LGHNA and CDR2 YSLEER. The CDR3 bases are TGCGCCAGCAGCCAAGTCTGGTCAGGGTCCCACGAGCAGTACTTC. Amino acids: CASSQVWSGSHEQYF.

The genes are TRBV6-1 and TRBJ2-3; no reliable D call. Germline CDR1 and CDR2: MNHNS and SASEGT. The CDR3 is 17 residues long. V was pared by 2 bases and J by 3 bases, with 18 bases between. CDR3 bases: TGTGCCAGCAGTGAAAGGAACAGTTTCGGGCTAACAGATACGCAGTATTTT. Translated: CASSERNSFGLTDTQYF.